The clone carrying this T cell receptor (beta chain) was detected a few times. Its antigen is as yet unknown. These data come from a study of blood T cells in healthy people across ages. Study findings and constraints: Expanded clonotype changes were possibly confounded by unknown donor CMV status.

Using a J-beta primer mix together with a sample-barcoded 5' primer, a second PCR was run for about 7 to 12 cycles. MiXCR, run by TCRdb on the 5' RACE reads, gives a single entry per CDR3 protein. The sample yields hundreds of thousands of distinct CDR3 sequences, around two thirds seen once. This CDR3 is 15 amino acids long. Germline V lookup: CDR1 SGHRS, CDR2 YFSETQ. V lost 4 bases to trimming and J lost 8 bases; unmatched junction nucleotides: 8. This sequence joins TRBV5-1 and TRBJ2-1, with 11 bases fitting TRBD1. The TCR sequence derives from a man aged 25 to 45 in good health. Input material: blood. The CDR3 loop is CASSPGQGEVYEQFF. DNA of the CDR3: TGCGCCAGCAGCCCGGGACAGGGGGAGGTCTATGAGCAGTTCTTC.